This T cell receptor (beta chain) was obtained from a study of T cell repertoires in cytomegalovirus infection. The CDR3 length is 12 residues. Trimming cost V 7 bases and J 6 bases, with 12 bases left between them. The germline CDR1 and CDR2 sequences are SQVTM and ANQGSEA. TCRdb redid the calling of the reads with MiXCR, one entry per CDR3 protein. The sample consists of hundreds of thousands of distinct CDR3 sequences, around 9.6% of them appearing once. The V and J genes are TRBV29-1 and TRBJ2-2; possibly TRBD1 or TRBD2 for D (5 bases each). The TCR comes from a human donor in good health (CMV status not recorded). Some clones in this sample may be carry-over from other donors' samples. Sequences were obtained from PBMCs. Written as DNA, the CDR3 is TGCAGCGCAACGAGGGGATCCGGGGAGCTGTTTTTT. Its protein product is CSATRGSGELFF.